This T cell receptor (beta chain) was observed in a study of T cells in Graves' hyperthyroidism and ophthalmopathy. Study results and caveats: Among thyroid clonotypes expanded above 0.001, most also appeared in blood. In simple terms, a model built on 13 V-J features told ophthalmopathy apart from stable hyperthyroidism.

CDR1 is SQVTM, CDR2 ANQGSEA, per germline. The CDR3 has 13 residues. Trimming removed 7 bases at V and 8 bases at J, with 20 bases between. Exclusions: uncontrolled infection, other autoimmune disease, pregnancy, lactation. On this clonotype: Its antigen is unidentified. A read error may explain this, as a much larger clone is one base away.

RNA transcripts served as the template for amplifying TCR beta CDR3 regions. First-round RT-PCR targeting the TCR CDR3 was performed with the HTBI primer set. TCRdb passed the multiplex PCR reads through MiXCR, listing each CDR3 protein once. The table records about 570,000 distinct CDR3 sequences, about 43% of them present only once. Sequencing was done on a sample of peripheral blood or thyroid tissue (not recorded which). The chain is built from TRBV29-1 and TRBJ1-2; D gene uncertain. The source is an adult woman with Graves' disease, either hyperthyroidism or ophthalmopathy (not recorded which). The CDR3 nucleotides read TGCAGCGCCCGGTCGCAAGAAGATTCAGGCTACACCTTC. Translated, it gives CSARSQEDSGYTF.